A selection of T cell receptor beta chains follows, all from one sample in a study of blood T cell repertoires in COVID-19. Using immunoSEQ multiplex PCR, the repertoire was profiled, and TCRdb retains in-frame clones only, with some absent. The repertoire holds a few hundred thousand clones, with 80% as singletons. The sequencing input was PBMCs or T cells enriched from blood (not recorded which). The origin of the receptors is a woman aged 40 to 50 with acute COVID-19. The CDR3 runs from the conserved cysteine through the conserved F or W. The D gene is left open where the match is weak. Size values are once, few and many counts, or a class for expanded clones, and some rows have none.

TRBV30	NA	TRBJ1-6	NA	TGTGCCTGGAGTCCCCGGGGAGGGACTTCACCCCTCCACTTT	CAWSPRGGTSPLHF
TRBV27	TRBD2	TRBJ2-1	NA	TGTGCCAGCAGTCCCGGACTAGCGGGGTACAATGAGCAGTTCTTC	CASSPGLAGYNEQFF
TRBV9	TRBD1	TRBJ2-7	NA	TGTGCCAGCAGCGTAGCTACGGCAGGGGGTCCCTACGAGCAGTACTTC	CASSVATAGGPYEQYF
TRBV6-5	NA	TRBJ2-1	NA	TGTGCCTCCGATCCCTCCCCGGGATTCCACAATGAGCAGTTCTTC	CASDPSPGFHNEQFF
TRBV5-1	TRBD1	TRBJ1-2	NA	TGCGCCAGCAGCTTATCCAGGGGGACCTATGGCTACACCTTC	CASSLSRGTYGYTF
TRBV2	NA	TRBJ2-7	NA	TGTGCCAGCAGTGAGTTAGCAGGGCTGGGCGAGCAGTACTTC	CASSELAGLGEQYF
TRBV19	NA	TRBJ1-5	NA	TGTGCCAGTAGACAAGGATCGCGACAGCGTCATCAGCCCCAGCATTTT	CASRQGSRQRHQPQHF
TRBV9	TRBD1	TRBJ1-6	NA	TGTGCCAGCAGCCGAACCAGGGGGTCCTATAATTCACCCCTCCACTTT	CASSRTRGSYNSPLHF
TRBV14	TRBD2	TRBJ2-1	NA	TGTGCCAGCAGCCAAGACTCGGGCGGGAGGATCTACAATGAGCAGTTCTTC	CASSQDSGGRIYNEQFF
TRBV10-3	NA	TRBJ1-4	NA	TGTGCCATCAGTGAGAAGAGGACTAATGAAAAACTGTTTTTT	CAISEKRTNEKLFF
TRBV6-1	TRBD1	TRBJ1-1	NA	TGTGCCAGCAGTGAACCCGGACAGGGAGGCTCTGAAGCTTTCTTT	CASSEPGQGGSEAFF
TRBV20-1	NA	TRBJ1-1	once	TGCAGTGTTAGGACAGTGGATGAAGCTTTCTTT	CSVRTVDEAFF
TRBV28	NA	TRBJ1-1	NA	TGTGCCAGCAGTGTCGGAGTCAGGGCCTCTGAAGCTTTCTTT	CASSVGVRASEAFF
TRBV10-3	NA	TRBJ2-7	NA	TGTGCCATCAGTGGGACTACAGGGGTCGAGCAGTACTTC	CAISGTTGVEQYF
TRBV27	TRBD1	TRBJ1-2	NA	TGTGCCAGCAGTTTATCGGTAGGGGGCAGCTATGGCTACACCTTC	CASSLSVGGSYGYTF
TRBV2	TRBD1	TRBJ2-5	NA	TGTGCCAGCAGTGAAGCGGGAGCAGGGGGCTGGGAAGAGACCCAGTACTTC	CASSEAGAGGWEETQYF
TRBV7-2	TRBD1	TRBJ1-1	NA	TGTGCCAGCAGCTCGAACTCAGGGGGCACTGAAGCTTTCTTT	CASSSNSGGTEAFF
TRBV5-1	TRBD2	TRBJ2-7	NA	TGCGCCAGCAGCTTGGTGGCTAGCGGGAGAGTTAACGAGCAGTACTTC	CASSLVASGRVNEQYF
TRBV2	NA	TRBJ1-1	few	TGTGCCAGCATAGCGGGGAGGATGAACACTGAAGCTTTCTTT	CASIAGRMNTEAFF
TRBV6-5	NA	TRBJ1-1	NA	TGTGCCAGCAGTTACCCACCCGGGGGATACGCTTTCTTT	CASSYPPGGYAFF
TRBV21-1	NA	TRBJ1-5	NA	TGTGCCAGCAGCAAGTCCGGGGAGAAAAATCAGCCCCAGCATTTT	CASSKSGEKNQPQHF
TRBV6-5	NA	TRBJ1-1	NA	TGTGCCAGTCAGGGAGGTCGAAGCACTGAAGCTTTCTTT	CASQGGRSTEAFF
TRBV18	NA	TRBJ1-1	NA	TGTGCCAGCTCACCATTACGGGATGAAGCTTTCTTT	CASSPLRDEAFF
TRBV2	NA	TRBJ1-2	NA	TGTGCCAGCAGTGGTAGAACCGCGACTTATGGCTACACCTTC	CASSGRTATYGYTF
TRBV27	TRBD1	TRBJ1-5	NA	TGTGCCAGCAGTTCACAGGGGAGCAATCAGCCCCAGCATTTT	CASSSQGSNQPQHF
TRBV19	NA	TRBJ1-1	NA	TGTGCCAGTAGCCGCAAGGGGAACTTGAACACTGAAGCTTTCTTT	CASSRKGNLNTEAFF
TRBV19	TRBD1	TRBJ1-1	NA	TGTGCCAGTAGCGACAGGGTTTTGAACACTGAAGCTTTCTTT	CASSDRVLNTEAFF